Detailed here is one TCR beta chain. No antigen is known for it. Base qualities are not recorded, but no much larger clone differs from it by a single base. Between the V and J ends, shortened by 4 bases and 6 bases respectively, the junction contains 20 bases. There are 16 amino acids in the CDR3, from cysteine to phenylalanine inclusive. The read is trimmed to its CDR3 DNA, 48 bases read in frame from base 1. Taken from the germline V gene, the CDR1 and CDR2 loops are SGDLS and YYNGEE. The immunoSEQ Assay, a bias-controlled multiplex PCR, was used to amplify TCRbeta CDR3 regions from genomic DNA. In the source study's methods: Within the assay, amplification of reference gene primers was used to estimate how many nucleated cells each sample contained. To quantify the absolute abundance of each unique TCRbeta CDR3 rearrangement, sequence reads were collapsed and filtered. For each sample, productive Simpson clonality was calculated as the square root of Simpson's diversity index across productive rearrangements. TCRdb holds this immuneACCESS table with in-frame rearrangements only. Some clones are missing; in checked studies, unresolved V genes explain under half, and the rest has no known cause. V and J calls and clone size are as listed in that table; D and trimming were resolved from the DNA. The sample table holds fewer than 400,000 clones, of which roughly nine tenths were seen once. Approximately 17% of the sample lies in the top ten.

This sample stems from a study of blood T cell repertoires in COVID-19 (dated by TCRdb to between 2020 and 2021). Background on the whole study: The collaborator samples originated in the United States, Italy and Spain and spanned the acute and convalescent phases of COVID-19. The samples were drawn from the first 160 participants of the ongoing ImmuneRACE study and from more than 1,000 subjects provided by 6 global collaborators. The material from the prospective study consisted of cDNA or gDNA derived from T cells, B-cell-depleted T cells, or PBMCs. Where available, HLA class I and class II types were taken from metadata supplied by the sample provider and were not determined by assay-based typing. The sample metadata nearly always contained a de-identified subject ID, COVID-19 status, age in years and sex. A freely available public database, intended as a resource for researchers studying the immune response to SARS-CoV-2, is where the repertoires were released. Subjects who had been exposed to COVID-19, were actively infected with it, or had recovered from it provided the deeply sampled blood TCRbeta repertoires that made up the dataset.

What the authors observed across the whole study: The amount of clinical and demographic metadata varied by source and participant and was provided uncurated.

In the prospective study, participants were roughly 18 to 95 years old, resided in 24 geographic areas of the United States, and were enrolled through a virtual design. In the prospective study, cohorts were assigned on the basis of participant-reported clinical history obtained from a screening survey and a study questionnaire. ImmuneRACE Cohort 3 recovered participants were defined by two consecutive negative NP/OP PCR tests, healthcare professional clearance, or symptom resolution. In the prospective study, mobile phlebotomists collected whole blood, serum and a nasopharyngeal or oropharyngeal swab from each participant. Over a 2-month period, participants in the prospective study had the option of providing additional blood draws and questionnaires. Prospective study blood samples were shipped either frozen or at room temperature before DNA extraction.

The receptor chain draws on TRBV9 and TRBJ2-1, with a tentative D gene TRBD1 over 6 matching bases. The sequencing sample was made of PBMCs or T cells enriched from blood (not recorded which). The receptor comes from a woman between 25 and 40 years old who had recovered from COVID-19. The nucleotide sequence is given as TGTGCCAGCAGCCCCTCGAGCCGGGACAATTCCAATGAGCAGTTCTTC. Its translation reads: CASSPSSRDNSNEQFF.